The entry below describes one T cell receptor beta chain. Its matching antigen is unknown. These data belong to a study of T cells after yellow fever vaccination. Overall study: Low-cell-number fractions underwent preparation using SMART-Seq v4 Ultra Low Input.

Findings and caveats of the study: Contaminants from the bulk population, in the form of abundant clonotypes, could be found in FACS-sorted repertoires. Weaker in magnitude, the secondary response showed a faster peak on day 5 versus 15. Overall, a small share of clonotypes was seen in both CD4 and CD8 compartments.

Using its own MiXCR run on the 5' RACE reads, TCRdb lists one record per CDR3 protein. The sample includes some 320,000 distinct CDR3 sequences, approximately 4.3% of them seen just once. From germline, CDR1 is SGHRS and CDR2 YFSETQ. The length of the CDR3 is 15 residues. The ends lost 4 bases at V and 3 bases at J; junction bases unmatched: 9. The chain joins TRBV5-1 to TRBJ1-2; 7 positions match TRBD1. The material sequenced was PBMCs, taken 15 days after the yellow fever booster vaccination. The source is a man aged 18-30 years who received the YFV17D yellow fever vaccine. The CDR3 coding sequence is TGCGCCAGCAGCCAAGACAGGGTTCGGGACTATGGCTACACCTTC. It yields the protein CASSQDRVRDYGYTF.